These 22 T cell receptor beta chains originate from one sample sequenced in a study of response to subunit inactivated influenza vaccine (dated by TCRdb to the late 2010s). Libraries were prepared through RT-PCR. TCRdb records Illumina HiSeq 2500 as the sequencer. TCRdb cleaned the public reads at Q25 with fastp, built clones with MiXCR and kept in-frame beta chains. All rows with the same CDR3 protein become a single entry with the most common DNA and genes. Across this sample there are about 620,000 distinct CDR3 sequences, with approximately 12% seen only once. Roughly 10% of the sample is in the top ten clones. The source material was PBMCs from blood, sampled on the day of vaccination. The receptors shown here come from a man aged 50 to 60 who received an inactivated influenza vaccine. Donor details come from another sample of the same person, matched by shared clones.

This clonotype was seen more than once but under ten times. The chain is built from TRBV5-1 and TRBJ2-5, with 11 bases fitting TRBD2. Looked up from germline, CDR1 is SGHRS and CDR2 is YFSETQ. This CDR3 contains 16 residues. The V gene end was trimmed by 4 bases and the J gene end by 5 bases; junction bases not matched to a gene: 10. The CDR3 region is CASSPTSGIARETQYF. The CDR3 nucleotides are TGCGCCAGCAGCCCGACTAGCGGGATAGCACGCGAGACCCAGTACTTC.

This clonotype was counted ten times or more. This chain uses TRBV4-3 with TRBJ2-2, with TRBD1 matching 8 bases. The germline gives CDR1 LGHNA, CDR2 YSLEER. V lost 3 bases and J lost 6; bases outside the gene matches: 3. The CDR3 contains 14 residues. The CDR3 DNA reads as TGCGCCAGCAGCCAGCCACAGGGGGCCGGGGAGCTGTTTTTT. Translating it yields CASSQPQGAGELFF.

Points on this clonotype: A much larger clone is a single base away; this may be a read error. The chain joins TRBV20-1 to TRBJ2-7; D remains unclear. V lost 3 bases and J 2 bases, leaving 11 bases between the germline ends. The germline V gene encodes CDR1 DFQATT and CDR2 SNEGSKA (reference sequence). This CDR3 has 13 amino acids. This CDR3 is CSASIGQAYEQYF. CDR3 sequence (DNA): TGCAGTGCTAGTATAGGGCAAGCCTACGAGCAGTACTTC.

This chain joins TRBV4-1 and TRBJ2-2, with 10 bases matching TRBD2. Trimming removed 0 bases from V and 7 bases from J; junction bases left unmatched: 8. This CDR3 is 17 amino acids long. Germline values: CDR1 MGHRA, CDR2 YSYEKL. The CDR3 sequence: CASSQDKREGPVGELFF. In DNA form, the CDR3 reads TGCGCCAGCAGCCAAGATAAGCGGGAGGGCCCTGTCGGGGAGCTGTTTTTT.

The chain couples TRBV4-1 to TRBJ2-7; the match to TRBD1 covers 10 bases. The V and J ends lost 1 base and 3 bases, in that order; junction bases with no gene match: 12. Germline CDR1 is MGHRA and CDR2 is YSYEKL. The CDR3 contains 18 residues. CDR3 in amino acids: CASSQAIGTGESFYEQYF. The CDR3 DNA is TGCGCCAGCAGCCAAGCTATTGGGACAGGGGAAAGTTTCTACGAGCAGTACTTC.

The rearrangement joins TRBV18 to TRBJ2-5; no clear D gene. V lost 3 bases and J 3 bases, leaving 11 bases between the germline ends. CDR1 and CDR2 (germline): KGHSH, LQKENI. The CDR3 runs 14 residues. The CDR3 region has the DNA TGTGCCAGCTCACCTTCACTACCAGAAGAGACCCAGTACTTC. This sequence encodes CASSPSLPEETQYF.

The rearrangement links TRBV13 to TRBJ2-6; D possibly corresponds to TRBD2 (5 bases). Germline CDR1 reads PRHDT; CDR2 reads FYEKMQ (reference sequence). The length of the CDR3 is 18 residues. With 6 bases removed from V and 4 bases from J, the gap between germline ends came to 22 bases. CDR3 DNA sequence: TGTGCCAGCAGTCCTAGTCCTAGCCGGAGTTTCGGGGCCAACGTCCTGACTTTC. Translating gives CASSPSPSRSFGANVLTF. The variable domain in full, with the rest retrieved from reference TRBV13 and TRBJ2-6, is AAGVIQSPRHLIKEKRETATLKCYPIPRHDTVYWYQQGPGQDPQFLISFYEKMQSDKGSIPDRFSAQQFSDYHSELNMSSLELGDSALYFCASSPSPSRSFGANVLTFGAGSRLTVL.

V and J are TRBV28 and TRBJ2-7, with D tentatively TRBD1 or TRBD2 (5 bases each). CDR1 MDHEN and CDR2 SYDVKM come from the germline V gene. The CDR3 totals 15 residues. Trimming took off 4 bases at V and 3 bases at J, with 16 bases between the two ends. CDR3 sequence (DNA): TGTGCCAGCAGTTCCTTCCGGGACGGACTCTACGAGCAGTACTTC. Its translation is CASSSFRDGLYEQYF.

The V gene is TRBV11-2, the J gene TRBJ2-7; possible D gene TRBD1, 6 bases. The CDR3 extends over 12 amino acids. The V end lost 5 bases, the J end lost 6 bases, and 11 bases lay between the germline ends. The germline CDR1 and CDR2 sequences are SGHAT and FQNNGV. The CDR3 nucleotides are TGTGCCAGCAGCACAACAGGGCCCGAGCAGTACTTC. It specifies CASSTTGPEQYF.

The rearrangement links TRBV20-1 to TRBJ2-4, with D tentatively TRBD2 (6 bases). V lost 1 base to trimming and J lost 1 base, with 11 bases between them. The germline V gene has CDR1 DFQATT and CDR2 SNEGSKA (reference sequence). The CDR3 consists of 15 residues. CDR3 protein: CSARAGETAKNIQYF. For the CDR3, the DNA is TGCAGTGCTAGAGCGGGGGAGACGGCCAAAAACATTCAGTACTTC.

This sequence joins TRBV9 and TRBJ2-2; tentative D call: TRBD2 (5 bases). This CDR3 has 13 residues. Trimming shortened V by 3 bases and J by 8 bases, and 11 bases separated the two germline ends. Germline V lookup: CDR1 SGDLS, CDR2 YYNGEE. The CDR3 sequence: CASSGGAEGELFF. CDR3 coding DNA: TGTGCCAGCAGCGGAGGAGCGGAAGGGGAGCTGTTTTTT.

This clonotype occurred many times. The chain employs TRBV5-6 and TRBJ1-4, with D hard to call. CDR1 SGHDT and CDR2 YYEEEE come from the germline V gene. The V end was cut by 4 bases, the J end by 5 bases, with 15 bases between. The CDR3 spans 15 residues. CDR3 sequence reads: CASSQVQEPNEKLFF. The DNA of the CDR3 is TGTGCCAGCAGCCAGGTTCAGGAGCCAAATGAAAAACTGTTTTTT.

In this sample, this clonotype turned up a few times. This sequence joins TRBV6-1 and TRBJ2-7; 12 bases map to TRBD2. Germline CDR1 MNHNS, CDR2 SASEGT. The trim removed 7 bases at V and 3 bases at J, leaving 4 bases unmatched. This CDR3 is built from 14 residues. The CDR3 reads CASTRTSGIYEQYF. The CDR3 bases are TGTGCCAGCACCCGGACTAGCGGGATCTACGAGCAGTACTTC.

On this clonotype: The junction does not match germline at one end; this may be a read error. DNA of the CDR3: TGTGCCAGCAGTCACTCGGACACAGATACGCAGTATTTT. Its protein is CASSHSDTDTQYF. V usage is TRBV6-5 and J usage is TRBJ2-3; no reliable D call. The CDR3 loop spans 13 amino acids. CDR1 is MNHEY and CDR2 is SVGAGI in the germline V gene.

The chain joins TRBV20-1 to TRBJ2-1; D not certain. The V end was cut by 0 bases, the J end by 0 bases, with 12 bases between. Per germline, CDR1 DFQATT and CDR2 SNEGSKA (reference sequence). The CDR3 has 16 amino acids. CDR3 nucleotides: TGCAGTGCTAGAGATAGGGTGGGGTCCTCCTACAATGAGCAGTTCTTC. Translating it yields CSARDRVGSSYNEQFF.

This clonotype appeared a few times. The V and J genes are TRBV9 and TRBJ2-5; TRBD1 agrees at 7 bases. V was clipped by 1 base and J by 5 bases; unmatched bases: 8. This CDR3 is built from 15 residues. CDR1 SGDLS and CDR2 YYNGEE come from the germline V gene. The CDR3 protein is CASSVLQGIAETQYF. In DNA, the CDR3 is TGTGCCAGCAGCGTACTACAGGGGATAGCTGAGACCCAGTACTTC.

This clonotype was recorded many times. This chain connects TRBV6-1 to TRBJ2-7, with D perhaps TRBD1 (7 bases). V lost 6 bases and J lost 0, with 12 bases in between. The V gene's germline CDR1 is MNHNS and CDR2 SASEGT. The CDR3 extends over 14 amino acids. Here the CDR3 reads CASRRDRPSYEQYF. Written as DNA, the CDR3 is TGTGCCAGCAGGCGGGACAGACCCTCCTACGAGCAGTACTTC.

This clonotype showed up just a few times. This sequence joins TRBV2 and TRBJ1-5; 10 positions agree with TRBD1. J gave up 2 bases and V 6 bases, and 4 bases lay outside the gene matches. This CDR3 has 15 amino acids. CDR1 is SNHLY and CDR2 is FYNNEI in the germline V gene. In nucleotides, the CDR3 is TGTGCCAGCAGGGCGGGGACAGGGGGCAATCAGCCCCAGCATTTT. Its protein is CASRAGTGGNQPQHF.

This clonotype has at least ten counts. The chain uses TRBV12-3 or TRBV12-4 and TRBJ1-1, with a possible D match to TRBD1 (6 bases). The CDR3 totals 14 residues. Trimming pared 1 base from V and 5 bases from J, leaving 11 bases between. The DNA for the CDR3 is TGTGCCAGCAGTTTAGAGGGGGGCGGGACTGAAGCTTTCTTT. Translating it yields CASSLEGGGTEAFF.

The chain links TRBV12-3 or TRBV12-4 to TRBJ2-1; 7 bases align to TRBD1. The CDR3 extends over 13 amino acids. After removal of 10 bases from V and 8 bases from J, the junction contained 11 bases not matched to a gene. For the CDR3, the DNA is TGTGCCACAATCCCGCAAGGGGGCCATGAGCAGTTCTTC. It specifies CATIPQGGHEQFF.

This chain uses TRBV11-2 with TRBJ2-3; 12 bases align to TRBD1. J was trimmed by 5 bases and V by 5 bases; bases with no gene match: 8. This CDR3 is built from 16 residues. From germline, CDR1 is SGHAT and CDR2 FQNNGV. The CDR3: CASSPRDRGRRDTQYF. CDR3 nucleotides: TGTGCCAGCAGCCCCCGGGACAGGGGGCGCCGAGATACGCAGTATTTT.

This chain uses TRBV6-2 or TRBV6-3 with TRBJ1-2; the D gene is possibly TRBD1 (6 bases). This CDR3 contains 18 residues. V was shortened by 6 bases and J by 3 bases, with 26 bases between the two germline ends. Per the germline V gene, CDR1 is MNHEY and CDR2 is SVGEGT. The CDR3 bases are TGTGCCAGCAGCCATAACCCGTGGACAGATCCCTATGACTATGGCTACACCTTC. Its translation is CASSHNPWTDPYDYGYTF.